The 7 T cell receptor beta chains in this list originate from one sample, sequenced in a study of blood T cell repertoires in COVID-19. Here immunoSEQ multiplex PCR was the method, and the copy in TCRdb shows in-frame clones only, minus some. The repertoire consists of roughly 180,000 clones, with 88% occurring once and the leading ten covering 4%. Source material: peripheral blood. The receptor source for this set is a woman in her twenties or thirties with acute or convalescent COVID-19.

The chain uses TRBV30 and TRBJ2-7; TRBD1 might be the D (5 bases). The length of the CDR3 is 15 residues. Germline V gene data show CDR1 as GTSNPN and CDR2 as SVGIG (reference sequence). Trimming stripped 2 bases from V and 7 bases from J, with 21 bases between. The CDR3 here is CAWSLGRGRLGEQYF. The CDR3 nucleotides read TGTGCCTGGAGTTTGGGGCGTGGCAGGCTGGGGGAGCAGTACTTC.

As to this clone: Other DNA variants within this sample encode the same CDR3. V usage is TRBV12-3 or TRBV12-4 and J usage is TRBJ1-2; TRBD1 is a possible D gene (5 bases). The CDR3 has 12 amino acids. V lost 2 bases and J 4 bases, leaving 5 bases between the germline ends. CDR3 coding DNA: TGTGCCAGCAGTTTACAGGGCTATGGCTACACCTTC. This codes for CASSLQGYGYTF.

CDR3 sequence (DNA): TGTGCCAGCACCACAGAGGGAGAGACCCAGTACTTC. Residues: CASTTEGETQYF. This rearrangement joins TRBV6-5 to TRBJ2-5; D possibly corresponds to TRBD2 (5 bases). The V end was cut by 7 bases, the J end by 4 bases, with 10 bases between. CDR1 MNHEY and CDR2 SVGAGI come from the germline V gene. This CDR3 comprises 12 residues.

The chain couples TRBV11-2 to TRBJ2-3; TRBD2 might be the D (5 bases). The CDR3 length is 10 residues. Germline V gives CDR1 SGHAT, CDR2 FQNNGV. With 8 bases removed from V and 6 bases from J, the gap between germline ends came to 6 bases. For the CDR3, the DNA is TGTGCCAGCCGCGGGGATACGCAGTATTTT. It codes for CASRGDTQYF.

This clone was picked up one time. The CDR3 loop is CASSEAPGKTGELFF. CDR3 nucleotides: TGTGCCAGCAGTGAGGCCCCAGGGAAGACCGGGGAGCTGTTTTTT. V and J are TRBV2 and TRBJ2-2; possible D gene TRBD1, 5 bases. The germline CDR1 and CDR2 sequences are SNHLY and FYNNEI. The CDR3 length is 15 residues. V dropped 3 bases and J dropped 5 bases, with 13 bases sitting between them. Full variable domain (rest looked up from reference TRBV2 and TRBJ2-2): EPEVTQTPSHQVTQMGQEVILRCVPISNHLYFYWYRQILGQKVEFLVSFYNNEISEKSEIFDDQFSVERPDGSNFTLKIRSTKLEDSAMYFCASSEAPGKTGELFFGEGSRLTVL.

The chain employs TRBV3-1 (or the pseudogene TRBV3-2) and TRBJ2-1; tentatively, D is TRBD1 (6 bases). This CDR3 comprises 13 residues. Germline V lookup: CDR1 LGHDT, CDR2 YNNKEL (reference sequence). The V end was cut by 1 base, the J end by 16 bases, with 17 bases between. The CDR3 protein is CASSQASRTAPFF. Written as DNA, the CDR3 is TGTGCCAGCAGCCAAGCGAGTCGGACAGCCCCTTTCTTC.

This sequence joins TRBV10-3 and TRBJ2-7, with D maybe TRBD2 (6 bases). Germline values: CDR1 ENHRY, CDR2 SYGVKD. This CDR3 has 15 residues. V was clipped by 5 bases and J by 5 bases, with 19 bases between them. The CDR3 nucleotides are TGTGCCATCAGTCAAGCAACGGGGAGGTCCAACGAGCAGTACTTC. Translation gives CAISQATGRSNEQYF.